This TCR beta chain was captured in a study of blood T cell dynamics during melanoma immunotherapy. On the study more broadly: First-line therapy was either pembrolizumab or nivolumab with ipilimumab for metastatic melanoma.

Time point: pre-treatment baseline. Response was assessed by RECIST 1.1 at 12 weeks, except a couple of rapid progressors. CDR1 is SSHAT, CDR2 FNYEAQ, per germline (reference sequence). The CDR3 is 17 residues long. As regards this clone: At one boundary the junction diverges from the germline segment, which might be a read error.

The assay was immunoSEQ multiplex PCR, and TCRdb's table has in-frame clones only and misses some. The data show roughly 25,000 clones, around nine tenths seen once. V is TRBV7-7 and J is TRBJ2-2; D is perhaps TRBD1 or TRBD2 (5 bases each). Source: blood, taken from a patient treated with checkpoint blockade. This sequence originates from a human donor with melanoma. The CDR3, as DNA: TGTGCTAGCAGCGCCGGGGCCCAGGGCAGAAACACCGGGGAGCTGTTTTTT. Its translation: CASSAGAQGRNTGELFF.